The 21 T cell receptor beta chains below all came from one sample that was sequenced in a study of blood T cells in healthy people across ages. Using a J-beta primer mix together with a sample-barcoded 5' primer, a second PCR was run for about 7 to 12 cycles. TCRdb independently ran MiXCR on the 5' RACE reads; one entry per CDR3 protein. The table shows some 710,000 distinct CDR3 sequences, with 35% to 60% occurring only once. The sequenced material came from blood. The receptor source for this set is an elderly man in good health.

This clonotype has a handful of counts. The rearrangement links TRBV28 to TRBJ2-6; maybe TRBD1 (5 bases). V lost 8 bases and J lost 0, with 14 bases in between. Germline V gene data show CDR1 as MDHEN and CDR2 as SYDVKM. The length of the CDR3 is 16 residues. For the CDR3, the DNA is TGTGCCAGCGGGTTGACAGTGAGCTCTGGGGCCAACGTCCTGACTTTC. This gives the protein CASGLTVSSGANVLTF.

The V gene is TRBV5-1, the J gene TRBJ2-1; 13 bases are shared with TRBD2. Germline CDR1 is SGHRS and CDR2 is YFSETQ. The CDR3 runs to 16 residues. V shed 3 bases and J 6 bases; nucleotides not matched to a gene: 6. The CDR3 region is CASSSDRLAGGNEQFF. CDR3 sequence (DNA): TGCGCCAGCAGCTCGGACCGACTAGCGGGGGGCAATGAGCAGTTCTTC.

With regard to this clonotype: The germline gene is not matched at one end of the junction; a read error may be the cause. In DNA form, the CDR3 reads TGCAGTGCTAGGGGGGTCAGTGCCTCCTCCGAGCAGTACTTC. Translating gives CSARGVSASSEQYF. V is TRBV20-1 and J is TRBJ2-7; D may be TRBD1 or TRBD2 (5 bases each). The CDR3 is made up of 14 amino acids. Germline CDR1 and CDR2: DFQATT and SNEGSKA (reference sequence).

The chain recombines TRBV20-1 with TRBJ2-3; perhaps TRBD2 as D (5 bases). Germline lookup yields CDR1 DFQATT and CDR2 SNEGSKA (reference sequence). The CDR3 spans 15 residues. The V end was cut by 3 bases, the J end by 2 bases, with 15 bases between. CDR3: CSASSGIEVTDTQYF. CDR3 coding DNA: TGCAGTGCTAGCTCCGGGATAGAGGTCACAGATACGCAGTATTTT.

This chain uses TRBV7-2 with TRBJ1-1; the match to TRBD1 covers 7 bases. V shed 0 bases and J 5 bases; nucleotides not matched to a gene: 6. This CDR3 spans 15 amino acids. The V gene's germline CDR1 is SGHTA and CDR2 FQGNSA. This CDR3 reads CASSLASGRGTEAFF. CDR3 DNA: TGTGCCAGCAGCTTAGCGTCGGGCAGGGGGACTGAAGCTTTCTTT.

The CDR3 here is CSALGVANEKLFF. The CDR3 bases are TGCAGCGCCTTGGGTGTGGCTAATGAAAAACTGTTTTTT. The chain recombines TRBV29-1 with TRBJ1-4; D ambiguous. Germline CDR1 SQVTM, CDR2 ANQGSEA. V dropped 7 bases and J dropped 3 bases, with 12 bases sitting between them. The CDR3 totals 13 residues.

This clonotype was detected ten times or more. The chain is built from TRBV7-2 and TRBJ1-5, with 10 nucleotides matching TRBD1. J gave up 6 bases and V 1 base, and 3 bases lay outside the gene matches. The CDR3 loop spans 15 amino acids. Germline values: CDR1 SGHTA, CDR2 FQGNSA. DNA for the CDR3: TGTGCCAGCAGCTTAGGGACAGGGGGACGTCAGCCCCAGCATTTT. Translation: CASSLGTGGRQPQHF.

This clonotype was detected only once. One end of the junction does not line up with germline, which may come from a read error. The chain combines TRBV11-2 with TRBJ2-5; D is possibly TRBD2 (7 bases). Germline values: CDR1 SGHAT, CDR2 FQNNGV. This CDR3 region has 14 residues. CDR3 residues: CANSLGGAQETQYF. The CDR3 DNA follows: TGTGCCAACAGCTTAGGGGGGGCTCAAGAGACCCAGTACTTC.

The sample holds many counts of this clonotype. J is TRBJ2-1 and V is TRBV5-6; either TRBD1 or TRBD2 may fit D (5 bases each). With 0 bases removed from V and 8 bases from J, the gap between germline ends came to 15 bases. The germline gives CDR1 SGHDT, CDR2 YYEEEE. There are 15 residues in the CDR3. The CDR3 DNA reads as TGTGCCAGCAGCTTGGCCGGGTCGGGGCCCGATGAGCAGTTCTTC. Its translation is CASSLAGSGPDEQFF.

CDR3 protein: CASSLEGTITDTQYF. DNA of the CDR3: TGTGCCAGCAGCTTAGAAGGAACTATCACAGATACGCAGTATTTT. This rearrangement joins TRBV7-8 to TRBJ2-3; D ambiguous. Per germline, CDR1 SGHVS and CDR2 FQNEAQ. This CDR3 is 15 amino acids long. With 1 base removed from V and 2 bases from J, the gap between germline ends came to 10 bases. Combining the CDR3 with reference TRBV7-8 and TRBJ2-3 gives the whole variable domain GAGVSQSPRYKVAKRGQDVALRCDPISGHVSLFWYQQALGQGPEFLTYFQNEAQLDKSGLPSDRFFAERPEGSVSTLKIQRTQQEDSAVYLCASSLEGTITDTQYFGPGTRLTVL.

The V gene is TRBV9, the J gene TRBJ2-2; D is undetermined. Trimming stripped 0 bases from V and 1 base from J, with 7 bases between. This CDR3 comprises 15 residues. Germline CDR1 SGDLS, CDR2 YYNGEE. The CDR3 sequence is CASSVEAENTGELFF. CDR3 nucleotide sequence: TGTGCCAGCAGCGTAGAGGCAGAGAACACCGGGGAGCTGTTTTTT.

This CDR3 is CASSRGGKGGEQYF. The CDR3 bases are TGTGCCAGCAGCCGAGGGGGTAAAGGGGGCGAGCAGTACTTC. This rearrangement joins TRBV3-1 to TRBJ2-7; tentatively, D is TRBD1 (6 bases). The V gene's germline CDR1 is LGHDT and CDR2 YNNKEL (reference sequence). CDR3 length equals 14 residues. The ends were cut back, 4 bases at V and 6 bases at J, with 16 bases in the middle.

This rearrangement joins TRBV9 to TRBJ1-6; TRBD1 aligns across 7 bases. CDR1 SGDLS and CDR2 YYNGEE come from the germline V gene. The CDR3 sequence is 14 residues long. Germline trimming cut 0 bases from V and 8 bases from J; bases unmatched to any gene: 2. CDR3 residues: CASSVGGGDSPLHF. CDR3 in DNA: TGTGCCAGCAGCGTAGGAGGGGGCGATTCACCCCTCCACTTT.

The chain carries TRBV3-1 and TRBJ1-4; D gene unclear. The CDR3 runs 12 residues. Germline CDR1 is LGHDT and CDR2 is YNNKEL (reference sequence). V dropped 5 bases and J dropped 14 bases, with 15 bases sitting between them. The CDR3 sequence is CASSSLTDGLFF. The DNA for the CDR3 is TGTGCCAGCAGCAGTTTGACCGACGGTCTGTTTTTT. The full variable domain, rest sourced from reference TRBV3-1 and TRBJ1-4, is DTAVSQTPKYLVTQMGNDKSIKCEQNLGHDTMYWYKQDSKKFLKIMFSYNNKELIINETVPNRFSPKSPDKAHLNLHINSLELGDSAVYFCASSSLTDGLFFGSGTQLSVL.

In the case of this clonotype: This may be a read error, as it is one base from a much larger clone. The V and J genes are TRBV25-1 and TRBJ1-2; D ambiguous. The CDR3 totals 14 residues. The germline gives CDR1 MGHDK, CDR2 SYGVNS. The DNA for the CDR3 is TGTGTCAGCAGTGAAGACACCCGGGCGGGGGGCTACACCTTC. Amino acid sequence: CVSSEDTRAGGYTF.

V is TRBV4-1 and J is TRBJ2-3; 14 positions match TRBD2. Trimming removed 4 bases from V and 3 bases from J; junction bases left unmatched: 3. There are 16 residues in the CDR3. Germline loops: CDR1 MGHRA, CDR2 YSYEKL. CDR3 protein: CASSRRTSGRTDTQYF. The CDR3, as DNA: TGCGCCAGCAGCCGTCGGACTAGCGGGAGGACAGATACGCAGTATTTT.

The chain is built from TRBV6-5 and TRBJ2-4; no clear D gene. The tail of the sequence fits TRBJ2-5 better, so the J call may be wrong. The CDR3 has 13 amino acids. The germline V gene encodes CDR1 MNHEY and CDR2 SVGAGI. This chain's CDR3 is CASSYSLRETQYF. CDR3 coding DNA: TGTGCCAGCAGTTACTCACTTCGAGAGACCCAGTACTTC.

This clonotype was counted only a few times. The chain is built from TRBV27 and TRBJ2-2; a possible D gene is TRBD2 (5 bases). V lost 6 bases and J 5 bases, leaving 7 bases between the germline ends. CDR3 length: 12 amino acids. Germline CDR1 and CDR2: MNHEY and SMNVEV (reference sequence). CDR3 coding DNA: TGTGCCAGCAGGGAGCGGACCGGGGAGCTGTTTTTT. This gives the protein CASRERTGELFF.

Details on this clonotype: The junction and the germline gene differ at one end; a read error may be behind it. The CDR3 DNA follows: TGCGCCAGCTCCGTGATAGTGGGGGGAAGCTCCTACAATGGGCAGTTCTTC. Translating it yields CASSVIVGGSSYNGQFF. The rearrangement uses TRBV5-1 and TRBJ2-1, with a weak D call TRBD2 (6 bases). Germline V CDR1 and CDR2: SGHRS, YFSETQ. The CDR3 length is 17 residues.

The gene calls are TRBV4-2 and TRBJ1-1; D ambiguous. Trimming took 1 base from V and 1 from J, leaving 19 bases between them. Germline CDR1 is LGHNA and CDR2 is YNFKEQ. There are 18 residues in the CDR3. CDR3 sequence (DNA): TGTGCCAGCAGCCAAGCCGGGCTTAAAGCTGTATCGAACACTGAAGCTTTCTTT. Translated: CASSQAGLKAVSNTEAFF.

The chain combines TRBV7-8 with TRBJ2-5, with TRBD2 identical over 10 bases. In germline, CDR1 is SGHVS, CDR2 FQNEAQ. V was pared by 8 bases and J by 1 base, with 7 bases of the junction left unmatched. The CDR3 contains 15 residues. The CDR3 DNA reads as TGTGCCAGCGGGGAGACTAGCGGGTTCCAAGAGACCCAGTACTTC. It specifies CASGETSGFQETQYF.